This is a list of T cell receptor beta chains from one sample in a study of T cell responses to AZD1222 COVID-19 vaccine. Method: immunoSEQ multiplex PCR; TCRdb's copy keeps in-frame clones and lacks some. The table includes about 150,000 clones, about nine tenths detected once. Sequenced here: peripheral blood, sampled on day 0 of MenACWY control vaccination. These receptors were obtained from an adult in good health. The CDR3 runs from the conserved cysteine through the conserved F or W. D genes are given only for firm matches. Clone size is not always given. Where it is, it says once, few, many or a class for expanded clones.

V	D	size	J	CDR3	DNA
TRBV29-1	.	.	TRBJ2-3	CSVEKGNTDTQYF	TGCAGCGTTGAAAAGGGAAACACAGATACGCAGTATTTT
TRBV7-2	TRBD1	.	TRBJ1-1	CASSSRSGQGTEAFF	TGTGCCAGCAGCTCCCGTTCGGGACAGGGTACTGAAGCTTTCTTT
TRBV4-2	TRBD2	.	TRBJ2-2	CASSQDGGANTGELFF	TGTGCCAGCAGCCAAGATGGGGGGGCGAACACCGGGGAGCTGTTTTTT
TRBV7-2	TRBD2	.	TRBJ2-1	CASSFIAGGVYNEQFF	TGTGCCAGCAGCTTTATAGCGGGGGGGGTCTACAATGAGCAGTTCTTC
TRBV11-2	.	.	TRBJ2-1	CASSLRFQGRSPYNEQFF	TGTGCCAGCAGCTTACGGTTCCAGGGGCGATCTCCATACAATGAGCAGTTCTTC
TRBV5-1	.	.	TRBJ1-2	CASSLEMNYGYTF	TGCGCCAGCAGCTTGGAGATGAACTATGGCTACACCTTC
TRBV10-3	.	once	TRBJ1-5	CATAPRGRNQPQHF	TGTGCCACCGCCCCGAGGGGCCGCAATCAGCCCCAGCATTTT
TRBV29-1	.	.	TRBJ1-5	CSVALRNSNQPQHF	TGCAGCGTTGCCCTACGGAATAGCAATCAGCCCCAGCATTTT
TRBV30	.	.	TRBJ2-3	CAWALGVDTQYF	TGTGCCTGGGCGCTGGGCGTAGATACGCAGTATTTT
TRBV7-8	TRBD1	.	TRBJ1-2	CASTRRGTGKGYTF	TGTGCCAGCACCCGAAGGGGGACAGGGAAAGGCTACACCTTC